This TCR beta chain was identified during a study of CD8+CD57+ T cells in acquired aplastic anemia. CDR3 and TCR beta VDJ profiling relied on a genomic DNA template. TCRdb re-called the reads through MiXCR, storing one row per CDR3 protein. This sample has some 42,000 distinct CDR3 sequences, with roughly 65% found just once. Germline CDR1 SGHTA, CDR2 FQGNSA. This CDR3 has 13 residues. Comments on this clonotype: Compared with germline, one end of the junction differs, possibly owing to a read error.

Source material: sorted CD4+, CD8+, or CD8+CD57+ T cells (not recorded which) from PBMCs. The clonotype was recovered from a human donor in good health, serving as a control. V and J are TRBV7-2 and TRBJ2-3; a weak D match, TRBD2 (5 bases). CDR3 in DNA: TGTGCCACCAGCAACGGGGTCGCAGATACGCAGTATTTT. This codes for CATSNGVADTQYF.